The present T cell receptor (beta chain) was sequenced within a study of tumor-infiltrating lymphocytes in localized non-small cell lung cancer. Study-level information: Several tumor histologies, both smoking statuses, and some post-neoadjuvant chemotherapy samples were included. From each patient, both tumor and uninvolved lung, non-adjacent to tumor, were sampled.

Broader study findings: Tumors had more T cell infiltration than uninvolved lung, per TCRbeta sequencing and CD3 counts.

Assay used: immunoSEQ multiplex PCR; TCRdb lists only in-frame clones, some missing. Of 5,500 to 8,000 clones in the sample, 65% to 75% were seen once. As for this clone: The target antigen is unknown.

Germline lookup yields CDR1 PRHDT and CDR2 FYEKMQ (reference sequence). This CDR3 comprises 17 residues. V shed 2 bases, J shed 5 bases, and the junction held 14 bases outside the gene matches. The chain couples TRBV13 to TRBJ2-7; 8 bases align to TRBD1. The clonotype comes from a human donor with non-small cell lung cancer. Input material: lung tumor tissue. The CDR3 DNA is TGTGCCAGCAGCTTAAGGACACTCCGACAGGGGAAAAACGAGCAGTACTTC. Its protein product is CASSLRTLRQGKNEQYF.